These 11 T cell receptor beta chains were all obtained from the same sample, sequenced in a study of T cell responses to AZD1222 COVID-19 vaccine. Data came from immunoSEQ multiplex PCR; TCRdb stores just in-frame clones and leaves some out. The sample records about 140,000 clones, nearly 95% being singletons. The sample in question was peripheral blood, obtained on day 0 of AZD1222 vaccination. These TCRs come from an adult in good health.

V gene TRBV9 combines with J gene TRBJ1-1; D perhaps matches TRBD1 (5 bases). The CDR3 is 14 residues long. V lost 0 bases and J 6 bases, leaving 12 bases between the germline ends. CDR1 SGDLS and CDR2 YYNGEE come from the germline V gene. The CDR3 region has the DNA TGTGCCAGCAGCGTAGTCGCAGGGTCGGCTGAAGCTTTCTTT. It specifies CASSVVAGSAEAFF.

The V and J genes are TRBV7-8 and TRBJ1-5; 8 nucleotides match TRBD1. Germline V lookup: CDR1 SGHVS, CDR2 FQNEAQ. The V gene end was trimmed by 4 bases and the J gene end by 7 bases; junction bases not matched to a gene: 3. The CDR3 spans 13 residues. CDR3 residues: CASSSDRGQPQHF. The CDR3, as DNA: TGTGCCAGCAGCTCCGACAGGGGACAGCCCCAGCATTTT.

The chain couples TRBV27 to TRBJ2-7, with 10 bases identical to TRBD2. The V and J ends lost 0 bases and 5 bases, in that order; junction bases with no gene match: 4. The CDR3 contains 15 residues. Germline loops: CDR1 MNHEY, CDR2 SMNVEV (reference sequence). Here the CDR3 reads CASSLSWLAGDEQYF. CDR3 sequence (DNA): TGTGCCAGCAGTTTATCGTGGCTAGCGGGAGACGAGCAGTACTTC.

The rearrangement joins TRBV28 to TRBJ2-7, with D perhaps being TRBD1 or TRBD2 (5 bases each). Per the germline V gene, CDR1 is MDHEN and CDR2 is SYDVKM. The CDR3 has 13 amino acids. Trimming pared 8 bases from V and 3 bases from J, leaving 14 bases between. The CDR3 sequence: CASRGTPRYEQYF. The CDR3 DNA reads TGTGCCAGCCGAGGGACGCCGCGCTACGAGCAGTACTTC.

There are a few counts of this clone. V usage is TRBV9 and J usage is TRBJ1-3; 10 nucleotides line up with TRBD1. Per the germline V gene, CDR1 is SGDLS and CDR2 is YYNGEE. This CDR3 is 15 amino acids long. V shed 1 base and J 3 bases; nucleotides not matched to a gene: 1. The CDR3 is CASSVRTGGGNTIYF. The CDR3 DNA is TGTGCCAGCAGCGTAAGGACAGGGGGTGGAAACACCATATATTTT.

The chain links TRBV19 to TRBJ2-2; 9 nucleotides match TRBD2. CDR1 and CDR2 (germline): LNHDA, SQIVND (reference sequence). This CDR3 comprises 15 residues. The trim removed 7 bases at V and 2 bases at J, leaving 5 bases unmatched. CDR3 sequence reads: CASTGLAGNTGELFF. CDR3 coding DNA: TGTGCCAGTACGGGCCTAGCGGGAAACACCGGGGAGCTGTTTTTT. The full variable domain, its missing parts supplied by reference TRBV19 and TRBJ2-2, is DGGITQSPKYLFRKEGQNVTLSCEQNLNHDAMYWYRQDPGQGLRLIYYSQIVNDFQKGDIAEGYSVSREKKESFPLTVTSAQKNPTAFYLCASTGLAGNTGELFFGEGSRLTVL.

This sequence joins TRBV11-2 and TRBJ2-7; D may be TRBD2 (6 bases). This CDR3 region has 15 residues. V was cut by 5 bases and J by 1 base, with 15 bases left in between. Germline assignment: CDR1 SGHAT and CDR2 FQNNGV. The DNA for the CDR3 is TGTGCCAGCAGCCGAATATCCGGGAGATCCTACGAGCAGTACTTC. Its protein product is CASSRISGRSYEQYF.

The chain uses TRBV7-6 and TRBJ1-5; 8 nucleotides agree with TRBD1. Germline CDR1 is SGHVS and CDR2 is FNYEAQ. CDR3 length: 15 amino acids. V gave up 2 bases and J gave up 7 bases; unmatched junction bases: 7. Here the CDR3 reads CASSLRQGWGQPQHF. In DNA, the CDR3 is TGTGCCAGCAGCTTACGACAGGGGTGGGGGCAGCCCCAGCATTTT.

This chain connects TRBV3-1 (or the pseudogene TRBV3-2) to TRBJ1-1; no firm D call. Per the germline V gene, CDR1 is LGHDT and CDR2 is YNNKEL (reference sequence). This CDR3 spans 13 amino acids. The V end was cut by 1 base, the J end by 1 base, with 4 bases between. CDR3 in amino acids: CASSQAQNTEAFF. CDR3 nucleotide sequence: TGTGCCAGCAGCCAAGCCCAGAACACTGAAGCTTTCTTT.

The chain couples TRBV10-3 to TRBJ1-2, with 7 bases aligning to TRBD1. The germline V gene has CDR1 ENHRY and CDR2 SYGVKD. The CDR3 totals 13 residues. Germline trimming cut 11 bases from V and 7 bases from J; bases unmatched to any gene: 13. The CDR3 region is CAAHRGEGSGYTF. CDR3 DNA sequence: TGTGCCGCACACAGGGGCGAGGGTAGTGGCTACACCTTC.

This chain uses TRBV10-3 with TRBJ1-2; 7 bases are shared with TRBD1. The CDR3 extends over 12 amino acids. V lost 6 bases and J lost 3; bases outside the gene matches: 1. The germline CDR1 and CDR2 sequences are ENHRY and SYGVKD. The CDR3: CAISGTDYGYTF. CDR3 DNA: TGTGCCATCAGCGGGACAGACTATGGCTACACCTTC.